The 21 T cell receptor beta chains given below trace back to one sample, sequenced in a study of T cells in Graves' hyperthyroidism and ophthalmopathy. TCR beta CDR3 regions were amplified from RNA. Initially, a first-round RT-PCR of the TCR CDR3 employed the HTBI primer set. Each CDR3 protein gets one entry after TCRdb re-called the multiplex PCR reads with MiXCR. This table holds approximately 430,000 distinct CDR3 sequences, 15% to 18% found once. Source material: blood. The receptors originated from a woman between 18 and 30 years old with Graves' hyperthyroidism.

The chain carries TRBV12-3 or TRBV12-4 and TRBJ1-1; possibly TRBD1 for D (5 bases). This CDR3 region has 14 residues. V lost 5 bases, J lost 5 bases, and 15 bases lay in between. CDR3 loop: CASSPPRQFTEAFF. In nucleotides, the CDR3 is TGTGCCAGCAGTCCCCCTAGACAGTTTACTGAAGCTTTCTTT.

This clonotype was found many times. J is TRBJ2-7 and V is TRBV3-1; 9 nucleotides align to TRBD1. Germline CDR1 LGHDT, CDR2 YNNKEL (reference sequence). The CDR3 runs 19 residues. The V segment lost 3 bases and the J segment 3 bases; nucleotides outside the gene matches: 18. The CDR3 coding sequence is TGTGCCAGCAGCCATTCCGGGACAGGGCCCCTAAACCCCTTCTACGAGCAGTACTTC. This encodes CASSHSGTGPLNPFYEQYF.

Concerning this clonotype itself: A much larger clone differs from this one at a single base, so this may be a read error. CDR3 in amino acids: CASSEAVGGALTDTQYF. CDR3 DNA: TGTGCCAGCAGTGAAGCGGTAGGGGGGGCCCTCACAGATACGCAGTATTTT. The J gene is TRBJ2-3, the V gene TRBV6-1; perhaps TRBD2 as D (7 bases). CDR1 and CDR2 from the germline V gene are MNHNS and SASEGT. V lost 0 bases to trimming and J lost 2 bases, with 15 bases between them. The CDR3 consists of 17 residues.

This clonotype was seen repeatedly, ten times or more. The chain employs TRBV27 and TRBJ2-3; D unresolved. Trimming pared 2 bases from V and 4 bases from J, leaving 7 bases between. The CDR3 runs 13 residues. Germline CDR1 MNHEY, CDR2 SMNVEV (reference sequence). In DNA form, the CDR3 reads TGTGCCAGCAGTTTAACTTTTGCAGATACGCAGTATTTT. This gives the protein CASSLTFADTQYF.

This chain uses TRBV7-2 with TRBJ2-5, with 7 bases identical to TRBD2. Looked up from germline, CDR1 is SGHTA and CDR2 is FQGNSA. The CDR3 is made up of 14 amino acids. J was trimmed by 4 bases and V by 5 bases; bases with no gene match: 7. CDR3 sequence (DNA): TGTGCCAGCAGCCCACGGGGGGTTGGAGAGACCCAGTACTTC. Translating it yields CASSPRGVGETQYF.

This clonotype was seen repeatedly, ten times or more. For the CDR3, the DNA is TGTGCCAGCAGCTTAAGGGGGATAGGTGATGAGCAGTTCTTC. Amino acids: CASSLRGIGDEQFF. This sequence joins TRBV7-9 and TRBJ2-1, with D possibly TRBD1 on 6 matching bases. V was clipped by 2 bases and J by 8 bases, with 13 bases between them. The CDR3 runs 14 residues. Germline CDR1 and CDR2: SEHNR and FQNEAQ (reference sequence).

The chain joins TRBV9 to TRBJ1-3; D remains unclear. The CDR3 has 15 amino acids. CDR1 SGDLS and CDR2 YYNGEE come from the germline V gene. V was trimmed by 0 bases and J by 0 bases, leaving 7 bases between them. The CDR3 region is CASSVARSSGNTIYF. DNA for the CDR3: TGTGCCAGCAGCGTAGCCCGGAGCTCTGGAAACACCATATATTTT.

This clonotype was seen a few times. The CDR3 sequence is CASSESASPSETQYF. The CDR3 region has the DNA TGTGCCAGCAGTGAAAGCGCCAGCCCCTCAGAGACCCAGTACTTC. The J gene is TRBJ2-5, the V gene TRBV2, with D unclear. This CDR3 has 15 amino acids. Per the germline V gene, CDR1 is SNHLY and CDR2 is FYNNEI. Deletions cut 2 bases from V and 4 bases from J, with 14 bases between.

A word on this clonotype: Since a much larger clone is just one base distant, this may be a read error. The chain carries TRBV12-3 or TRBV12-4 and TRBJ1-2; D might be TRBD1 (6 bases). V gave up 6 bases and J gave up 10 bases, with 18 bases separating them. This CDR3 has 13 amino acids. The CDR3 DNA follows: TGTGCCAGCAGCCTCAGGGGTAGAGATGACTACACCTTC. It specifies CASSLRGRDDYTF.

This clonotype showed up many times. V is TRBV29-1 and J is TRBJ2-7, with D hard to call. The CDR3 covers 12 residues. The germline CDR1 and CDR2 sequences are SQVTM and ANQGSEA. The V gene lost 1 base and the J gene lost 6 bases, with 10 bases spanning the gap. CDR3 in amino acids: CSVEGNPGEQYF. As DNA, the CDR3 is TGCAGCGTTGAAGGGAACCCCGGCGAGCAGTACTTC.

This clonotype came up many times. This chain uses TRBV15 with TRBJ2-5; 7 nucleotides line up with TRBD1. The germline CDR1 and CDR2 sequences are LNHNV and YYDKDF (reference sequence). This CDR3 spans 12 amino acids. V was clipped by 8 bases and J by 2 bases; unmatched bases: 2. The CDR3 sequence is CATQTGQETQYF. The CDR3 DNA is TGTGCCACCCAGACAGGGCAAGAGACCCAGTACTTC.

This clonotype was detected many times. The chain joins TRBV5-1 to TRBJ2-3; 7 nucleotides match TRBD1. The J segment lost 7 bases and the V segment lost 0 bases, leaving 5 bases of the junction unmatched. Germline CDR1 reads SGHRS; CDR2 reads YFSETQ. The CDR3 has 14 amino acids. The CDR3 nucleotides are TGCGCCAGCAGCTTGGGACAGGGCATACATACGCAGTATTTT. Amino acids: CASSLGQGIHTQYF.

This clonotype was detected a few times. V is TRBV3-1 and J is TRBJ2-5; D perhaps matches TRBD2 (7 bases). Germline V lookup: CDR1 LGHDT, CDR2 YNNKEL (reference sequence). This CDR3 comprises 15 residues. V lost 3 bases and J lost 4, with 15 bases in between. In DNA form, the CDR3 reads TGTGCCAGCAGCCAGCGAGGGGGGGGCATAGAGACCCAGTACTTC. Protein: CASSQRGGGIETQYF.

This clonotype was seen a few times. V gene TRBV27 combines with J gene TRBJ2-3, with 9 bases identical to TRBD2. Trimming cost V 7 bases and J 8 bases; bases outside gene matches: 13. This CDR3 region has 15 residues. Germline lookup yields CDR1 MNHEY and CDR2 SMNVEV (reference sequence). The CDR3 DNA reads TGTGCCAGCACCCCTGGGCGGGAGGGGGGGGGTACGCAGTATTTT. The encoded protein is CASTPGREGGGTQYF.

This clonotype appeared a single time. A much more abundant neighbour one base away suggests this may be a read error. The chain couples TRBV2 to TRBJ2-7, with a weak D call TRBD1 (6 bases). The CDR3 has 13 residues. V was clipped by 10 bases and J by 0 bases, with 13 bases between them. CDR1 and CDR2 (germline): SNHLY, FYNNEI. CDR3 in amino acids: CANKGDHSYEQYF. The CDR3, as DNA: TGTGCCAACAAGGGGGACCACTCCTACGAGCAGTACTTC.

This chain uses TRBV18 with TRBJ1-2; 7 nucleotides match TRBD1. Germline V gene sequence: CDR1 KGHSH, CDR2 LQKENI. The length of the CDR3 is 13 residues. V trimming: 5 bases; J trimming: 4 bases; junction bases outside the gene matches: 4. CDR3 sequence (DNA): TGTGCCAGCTCAACGACAGGGACCTATGGCTACACCTTC. Its translation is CASSTTGTYGYTF.

In its sample, this clonotype was seen a few times. The rearrangement links TRBV5-1 to TRBJ1-1, with 9 bases aligning to TRBD1. Per germline, CDR1 SGHRS and CDR2 YFSETQ. The CDR3 covers 15 residues. V lost 5 bases to trimming and J lost 4 bases; unmatched junction nucleotides: 9. CDR3 in amino acids: CASSPPRQGGTEAFF. CDR3 DNA: TGCGCCAGCAGTCCTCCACGACAGGGGGGCACTGAAGCTTTCTTT.

This clonotype has ten or more counts. V usage is TRBV5-1 and J usage is TRBJ2-3; D gene unclear. Germline V gene sequence: CDR1 SGHRS, CDR2 YFSETQ. CDR3 length: 16 residues. V was pared by 0 bases and J by 0 bases, with 11 bases between. Here the CDR3 reads CASSLGLLGSTDTQYF. CDR3 bases: TGCGCCAGCAGCTTGGGTCTACTCGGGAGCACAGATACGCAGTATTTT.

This clonotype occurred many times. This sequence joins TRBV5-1 and TRBJ2-7; TRBD2 is a possible D gene (5 bases). The germline V gene has CDR1 SGHRS and CDR2 YFSETQ. The CDR3 loop spans 15 amino acids. V shed 0 bases and J shed 0 bases, with 10 bases lying between them. The CDR3 region is CASSLVVGSSYEQYF. The CDR3 DNA reads as TGCGCCAGCAGCTTGGTAGTAGGGAGCTCCTACGAGCAGTACTTC.

This clonotype occurred a few times. The chain recombines TRBV6-2 or TRBV6-3 with TRBJ2-7; 10 bases are shared with TRBD2. V shed 6 bases and J 6 bases; nucleotides not matched to a gene: 8. This CDR3 comprises 14 residues. Per germline, CDR1 MNHEY and CDR2 SVGEGT. CDR3 bases: TGTGCCAGCAGCCTAGCGGGAGTCCTCGCCGAGCAGTACTTC. It yields the protein CASSLAGVLAEQYF.

This clonotype was observed many times. The chain couples TRBV28 to TRBJ2-7; tentatively, D is TRBD1 (5 bases). CDR3 length equals 15 residues. Trimming removed 1 base from V and 3 bases from J, with 13 bases in between. In germline, CDR1 is MDHEN, CDR2 SYDVKM. The CDR3 sequence: CASSLLAGRFYEQYF. Here the CDR3 DNA reads TGTGCCAGCAGTTTATTGGCAGGGCGATTCTACGAGCAGTACTTC.